The clone carrying this T cell receptor beta chain was detected a few times. Its target is unknown. The data originate from a study of T cell repertoires in cytomegalovirus infection. Across the whole study: CMV infection and matching HLA type were both indicated by public TCR beta signatures.

Broader study findings: CMV-specific HLA-C-restricted TCR beta clonotypes dominated the ex vivo response.

The V gene end was trimmed by 6 bases and the J gene end by 5 bases; junction bases not matched to a gene: 8. This CDR3 has 14 residues. One entry per CDR3 protein results from TCRdb running MiXCR on the reads. The data hold some 400,000 distinct CDR3 sequences, with approximately 32% observed a single time. Sequenced input: PBMCs. The TCR comes from a human donor in good health (CMV status not recorded). Some clones in this sample may be carry-over from other donors' samples. The chain employs TRBV12-3 or TRBV12-4 and TRBJ2-5, with 8 bases identical to TRBD2. CDR3 sequence (DNA): TGTGCCAGCAGCCCCCGGGGGGGGCGGGAGACCCAGTACTTC. Its translation is CASSPRGGRETQYF.